This TCR beta chain was sequenced for a study of OX40 agonist ivuxolimab in advanced cancers. Study at large: Dose-escalation cases comprised hepatocellular carcinoma, melanoma, renal cell or head and neck cancer.

Germline CDR1 and CDR2: SEHNR and FQNEAQ (reference sequence). This CDR3 is built from 17 residues. V shed 3 bases, J shed 0 bases, and the junction held 8 bases outside the gene matches. Here immunoSEQ multiplex PCR was the method, and the copy in TCRdb shows in-frame clones only, minus some. The sample holds some 19,000 clones; approximately 88% are singletons and the top ten take less than 60%. This clonotype originated in an adult with an advanced solid tumor such as melanoma, head and neck, liver or kidney cancer. Sequencing was performed on CD4+ or CD8+ T cells sorted from blood, taken in a trial of the OX40 agonist ivuxolimab. The rearrangement links TRBV7-9 to TRBJ2-3, with 8 bases aligning to TRBD2. This chain's CDR3 is CASSLRGVSPSTDTQYF. The CDR3 DNA is TGTGCCAGCAGCTTGCGGGGGGTGAGCCCTAGCACAGATACGCAGTATTTT.